One and the same sample provided the 30 T cell receptor beta chains below, sequenced in a study of T cell repertoires in cytomegalovirus infection (dated 2019 in TCRdb). No antigen is known for these receptors. Sample treatment or condition, as interpreted from the label and publication: in vitro stimulation with specific CMV peptide epitopes to enrich CMV-specific T cells. Sequencing was performed on an Illumina HiSeq 1500. TCRdb applied fastp at Q25 and MiXCR to the public reads, then kept only in-frame beta chains. Merged by CDR3 protein, the rows form single entries marked with the most common genes and DNA. The sample contains around 800,000 distinct CDR3 sequences, about 33% of them found a single time. The ten largest clonotypes hold 9.5% to 15% of the sample. The specimen was cultured CD8+ T cells from PBMCs, collected from culture after CMV antigen stimulation. These receptors all stem from a human donor in good health (CMV status not recorded). Some clones in this sample may be carry-over from other donors' samples.

This clonotype was seen a few times. V is TRBV19 and J is TRBJ1-2; unclear D gene. CDR1 is LNHDA, CDR2 SQIVND, per germline (reference sequence). V dropped 5 bases and J dropped 2 bases, with 12 bases sitting between them. This CDR3 spans 14 amino acids. The DNA for the CDR3 is TGTGCCAGTAGTTTCCTAAATGTGAACTATGGCTACACCTTC. This codes for CASSFLNVNYGYTF.

The V call is TRBV5-5, the J call TRBJ2-2; 7 nucleotides match TRBD1. CDR1 and CDR2 from the germline V gene are SGHKS and YYEKEE (reference sequence). The CDR3 runs 17 residues. The ends lost 1 base at V and 1 base at J; junction bases unmatched: 7. For the CDR3, the DNA is TGTGCCAGCAGCTTGTTTGCGACAGGGATGAACACCGGGGAGCTGTTTTTT. Translating it yields CASSLFATGMNTGELFF.

This clonotype showed up just once. The rearrangement joins TRBV4-1 to TRBJ2-5, with D perhaps matching TRBD2 (7 bases). CDR3 length: 19 amino acids. The V gene lost 7 bases and the J gene lost 2 bases, with 29 bases spanning the gap. CDR1 and CDR2 from the germline V gene are MGHRA and YSYEKL. CDR3 sequence (DNA): TGCGCCAGCACCGCAAATCCCGACCGTCGAGGGGGGGAACAAGAGACCCAGTACTTC. Protein product: CASTANPDRRGGEQETQYF.

This clonotype was seen a few times. The chain recombines TRBV7-9 with TRBJ2-3; 7 nucleotides match TRBD2. The CDR3 has 14 residues. V lost 6 bases, J lost 7 bases, and 10 bases stayed unmatched. Germline V gives CDR1 SEHNR, CDR2 FQNEAQ (reference sequence). This CDR3 reads CASSPGLAANTQYF. Here the CDR3 DNA reads TGTGCCAGCAGTCCCGGGCTAGCGGCAAATACGCAGTATTTT.

This clonotype was observed a single time. This may come from a read error, since a much larger clone is one base off. The V and J genes are TRBV7-9 and TRBJ2-1; TRBD2 might be the D (7 bases). CDR3 length: 13 residues. Germline V lookup: CDR1 SEHNR, CDR2 FQNEAQ (reference sequence). CDR3 nucleotides: TGTGCCAGCAGCGGGGGGGCTCGCAATGAGCGGTTCTTC. This gives the protein CASSGGARNERFF.

This clonotype was detected only a few times. This CDR3 reads CASSLAGTEISYGYTF. In DNA form, the CDR3 reads TGTGCCAGCAGCTTAGCGGGGACAGAGATATCCTATGGCTACACCTTC. The genes are TRBV7-9 and TRBJ1-2; 7 bases are a match to TRBD1. V lost 0 bases, J lost 4 bases, and 8 bases stayed unmatched. CDR3 length: 16 residues. CDR1 is SEHNR, CDR2 FQNEAQ, per germline (reference sequence).

This clonotype was counted at least ten times. The rearrangement links TRBV7-6 to TRBJ1-3; no definite D call. The CDR3 contains 15 residues. Trimming took 2 bases from V and 2 from J, leaving 10 bases between them. Germline V lookup: CDR1 SGHVS, CDR2 FNYEAQ. This CDR3 reads CASSLLAVPGNTIYF. The CDR3 nucleotides read TGTGCCAGCAGCTTATTAGCAGTCCCTGGAAACACCATATATTTT.

This clonotype was seen only a few times. The rearrangement links TRBV2 to TRBJ2-5; D is ambiguous. Germline V gene lookup returns CDR1 SNHLY and CDR2 FYNNEI. The V and J ends lost 5 bases and 1 base respectively, with 23 bases between them. CDR3 length: 18 amino acids. CDR3 nucleotide sequence: TGTGCCAGCAGTCTCTACAGCGAATACTCCCTAATCCAAGAGACCCAGTACTTC. Translated: CASSLYSEYSLIQETQYF.

This clonotype was seen a few times. The V gene is TRBV7-6, the J gene TRBJ2-6; TRBD1 matches at 7 bases. This CDR3 is built from 17 residues. J gave up 4 bases and V 2 bases, and 8 bases lay outside the gene matches. Germline V CDR1 and CDR2: SGHVS, FNYEAQ. The CDR3 spells CASSLRKGAIGANVLTF. CDR3 in DNA: TGTGCCAGCAGCTTAAGGAAGGGGGCCATAGGGGCCAACGTCCTGACTTTC.

V usage is TRBV10-2 and J usage is TRBJ1-2; tentative D call: TRBD1 (5 bases). V was pared by 10 bases and J by 7 bases, with 16 bases between. The CDR3 is 12 residues long. The germline CDR1 and CDR2 sequences are WSHSY and SAAADI. Written as DNA, the CDR3 is TGCGCCACCCAATTTAGCGACAGTGGCTACACCTTC. Translation: CATQFSDSGYTF.

This clonotype was seen repeatedly, ten times or more. The chain couples TRBV7-2 to TRBJ1-1; D may be TRBD1 (5 bases). Germline assignment: CDR1 SGHTA and CDR2 FQGNSA. The CDR3 has 13 residues. Between the trimmed V and J ends, which lost 1 base and 8 bases, there was a span of 11 bases. The DNA of the CDR3 is TGTGCCAGCAGCTTAGGGGGGGGATACGAAGCTTTCTTT. Amino acid sequence: CASSLGGGYEAFF.

The chain couples TRBV6-1 to TRBJ1-4; no clear D gene. The CDR3 spans 15 residues. The V end lost 4 bases, the J end lost 0 bases, and 9 bases lay between the germline ends. Germline V gives CDR1 MNHNS, CDR2 SASEGT. The CDR3 is CASSAYGATNEKLFF. CDR3 DNA sequence: TGTGCCAGCAGTGCCTATGGGGCAACTAATGAAAAACTGTTTTTT.

This clonotype was seen only a few times. The rearrangement links TRBV5-1 to TRBJ2-7, with D unresolved. The CDR3 consists of 14 residues. Trimming took 0 bases from V and 5 from J, leaving 12 bases between them. CDR1 and CDR2 (germline): SGHRS, YFSETQ. CDR3 bases: TGCGCCAGCAGCTTGGCCGCCAGCCGGGACGAGCAGTACTTC. Amino acid sequence: CASSLAASRDEQYF.

The rearrangement links TRBV6-5 to TRBJ1-6, with a possible D match to TRBD1 (6 bases). Between the trimmed V and J ends, which lost 7 bases and 8 bases, there was a span of 15 bases. The CDR3 length is 14 residues. The germline V gene has CDR1 MNHEY and CDR2 SVGAGI. The CDR3 bases are TGTGCCAGCACCGACCGAGGGGGGGATTCACCCCTCCACTTT. Translated: CASTDRGGDSPLHF.

The V call is TRBV19, the J call TRBJ2-7; 16 bases agree with TRBD2. Germline CDR1 reads LNHDA; CDR2 reads SQIVND (reference sequence). Trimming removed 10 bases from V and 7 bases from J; junction bases left unmatched: 19. The CDR3 consists of 18 residues. Written as DNA, the CDR3 is TGTGCCACCCCCTGGGGACTAGCGGGGGGGAAGGTTGAGTTGGAGCAGTACTTC. Its translation is CATPWGLAGGKVELEQYF.

The J gene is TRBJ2-1, the V gene TRBV7-3; TRBD1 or TRBD2 may be the D gene (7 bases each). Trimming cost V 6 bases and J 7 bases, with 22 bases left between them. The germline V gene has CDR1 SGHTA and CDR2 FQGTGA. The CDR3 totals 16 residues. The CDR3 is CASRKTGEGAGNEQFF. CDR3 in DNA: TGTGCCAGCAGGAAAACAGGGGAGGGGGCAGGGAATGAGCAGTTCTTC. The full variable domain, rest sourced from reference TRBV7-3 and TRBJ2-1, is GAGVSQTPSNKVTEKGKYVELRCDPISGHTALYWYRQSLGQGPEFLIYFQGTGAADDSGLPNDRFFAVRPEGSVSTLKIQRTERGDSAVYLCASRKTGEGAGNEQFFGPGTRLTVL.

The chain combines TRBV9 with TRBJ2-3; the D gene is possibly TRBD2 (6 bases). Deletions cut 4 bases from V and 9 bases from J, with 15 bases between. There are 13 residues in the CDR3. Per germline, CDR1 SGDLS and CDR2 YYNGEE. DNA of the CDR3: TGTGCCAGCAGCCTTACCAAGGAGGGAACGCAGTATTTT. Translated: CASSLTKEGTQYF.

The chain has TRBV4-3 and TRBJ1-1, with 11 bases aligning to TRBD1. The CDR3 spans 16 residues. CDR1 LGHNA and CDR2 YSLEER come from the germline V gene. Trimming took 3 bases from V and 5 from J; bases not matched to a gene: 8. The CDR3 reads CASSHPRDRGGTEAFF. CDR3 DNA sequence: TGCGCCAGCAGCCATCCTAGGGACAGGGGGGGGACTGAAGCTTTCTTT.

This chain links TRBV15 with TRBJ2-3; D is possibly TRBD1 (5 bases). Trimming left V 0 bases short and J 2 bases short, with 12 bases between. CDR1 LNHNV and CDR2 YYDKDF come from the germline V gene (reference sequence). CDR3 length equals 16 residues. The CDR3 reads CATSRDLQVFTDTQYF. The CDR3 nucleotides are TGTGCCACCAGCAGAGATTTACAGGTGTTCACAGATACGCAGTATTTT.

Remarks on this clonotype: Sequence at one end of the junction differs from germline and may be a read error. The chain joins TRBV12-3 or TRBV12-4 to TRBJ2-1; 8 bases align to TRBD2. The CDR3 runs 16 residues. The CDR3 region has the DNA TGTGCCAGCAGTTCCACGAGCGGGGGACCCATGAATGAACAGTTCTTC. Its protein is CASSSTSGGPMNEQFF.

This chain joins TRBV20-1 and TRBJ1-4; D is unresolved. The CDR3 has 13 residues. With 5 bases removed from V and 4 bases from J, the gap between germline ends came to 11 bases. In germline, CDR1 is DFQATT, CDR2 SNEGSKA (reference sequence). The CDR3 sequence is CSALVVVNEKLFF. The CDR3 DNA sequence: TGCAGTGCTCTAGTTGTGGTTAATGAAAAACTGTTTTTT.

This clonotype was found a few times. The CDR3 protein is CASSSGAASTDTQYF. CDR3 in DNA: TGTGCCAGCAGCTCCGGAGCCGCCAGCACAGATACGCAGTATTTT. The genes are TRBV5-6 and TRBJ2-3, with unresolved D. This CDR3 has 15 amino acids. CDR1 and CDR2 from the germline V gene are SGHDT and YYEEEE. With 3 bases removed from V and 0 bases from J, the gap between germline ends came to 11 bases.

On this clonotype itself: A read error is possible here, since a much larger clone lies one base away. The chain carries TRBV6-2 or TRBV6-3 and TRBJ1-5, with a possible D match to TRBD1 (5 bases). Between the trimmed V and J ends, which lost 4 bases and 3 bases, there was a span of 7 bases. The V gene's germline CDR1 is MNHEY and CDR2 SVGEGT. CDR3 length equals 13 residues. In DNA form, the CDR3 reads TGTGCCAGCAGTTGGGGGAACAATCAGCCCCAGCATTTT. Translating gives CASSWGNNQPQHF.

The chain carries TRBV7-6 and TRBJ1-1; tentative D call: TRBD1 (6 bases). Germline loops: CDR1 SGHVS, CDR2 FNYEAQ. CDR3 length equals 10 residues. The chain's CDR3 is CVTRGVEAFF. The CDR3 region has the DNA TGTGTCACAAGGGGGGTTGAAGCTTTCTTT.

The chain has TRBV20-1 and TRBJ2-1; 8 positions agree with TRBD1. The CDR3 consists of 16 residues. Germline V CDR1 and CDR2: DFQATT, SNEGSKA (reference sequence). V lost 2 bases to trimming and J lost 1 base; unmatched junction nucleotides: 7. This chain's CDR3 is CSARFIGQGSYNEQFF. The CDR3 coding sequence is TGCAGTGCTAGATTTATCGGACAGGGTTCCTACAATGAGCAGTTCTTC.

CDR3 loop: CASSVIRDPVSGELFF. The CDR3 coding sequence is TGTGCCAGCAGCGTAATCCGGGATCCGGTGTCCGGGGAGCTGTTTTTT. The V gene is TRBV9, the J gene TRBJ2-2; tentative D call: TRBD2 (5 bases). V was trimmed by 1 base and J by 6 bases, leaving 16 bases between them. Germline CDR1 and CDR2: SGDLS and YYNGEE. The CDR3 length is 16 residues.

The chain is built from TRBV11-1 and TRBJ1-1; 7 bases agree with TRBD1. This CDR3 has 17 residues. The ends lost 2 bases at V and 3 bases at J; junction bases unmatched: 12. Germline-derived CDR1 and CDR2 are SGHAT and FQDESV (reference sequence). The CDR3 is CASSLPGFGDRDTEAFF. In DNA, the CDR3 is TGTGCCAGCAGCTTACCAGGATTCGGCGACAGGGACACTGAAGCTTTCTTT.

DNA of the CDR3: TGTGCCAGCGCCTTGGGGATGCGGGGTAAATACAATGAGCAGTTCTTC. As protein: CASALGMRGKYNEQFF. V gene TRBV6-6 combines with J gene TRBJ2-1, with TRBD2 as a possible D gene (6 bases). With 8 bases removed from V and 4 bases from J, the gap between germline ends came to 21 bases. This CDR3 is built from 16 residues. The germline CDR1 and CDR2 sequences are MNHNY and SVGAGI (reference sequence).

This clonotype has a handful of counts. The V and J genes are TRBV6-2 or TRBV6-3 and TRBJ1-2, with a possible D match to TRBD1 (6 bases). This CDR3 contains 13 residues. Trimming removed 7 bases at V and 4 bases at J, with 13 bases between. Germline assignment: CDR1 MNHEY and CDR2 SVGEGT. In nucleotides, the CDR3 is TGTGCCAGCACTCAGGACAGTTTCTATGGCTACACCTTC. Translation gives CASTQDSFYGYTF.

The rearrangement uses TRBV12-3 or TRBV12-4 and TRBJ1-1, with D tentatively TRBD1 (5 bases). This CDR3 has 17 residues. V lost 2 bases and J 3 bases, leaving 19 bases between the germline ends. As DNA, the CDR3 is TGTGCCAGCAGTTTATGGGAAGTGGGGCAGGGCGACACTGAAGCTTTCTTT. This encodes CASSLWEVGQGDTEAFF.